This TCR beta chain was sequenced for a study of tumor-infiltrating lymphocytes in localized non-small cell lung cancer. Study at large: The cohort mixed smokers and never-smokers, several histologies, and some post-neoadjuvant-chemotherapy samples.

Only one count was recorded for this clone. Its antigen is not identified. The germline V gene has CDR1 LNHDA and CDR2 SQIVND (reference sequence). CDR3 size: 15 residues. The germline V and J ends were trimmed by 3 bases and 2 bases, with 12 bases remaining between them. Using immunoSEQ multiplex PCR, the repertoire was profiled, and TCRdb retains in-frame clones only, with some absent. The sample yields over 5,500 clones, 61% seen once. Points from the study as a whole: Each assay used a separate piece of the same tissue. Tumor T-cell fraction from TCR sequencing was not associated with recurrence-free survival (p = 0.61). Available tissue quantity limited TCR sequencing to a patient subset.

The chain joins TRBV19 to TRBJ2-3; TRBD1 might be the D (5 bases). Sequenced: lung tumor tissue. This clonotype was sampled from a human donor with non-small cell lung cancer. CDR3 nucleotide sequence: TGTGCCAGTAGTATCTCAGGGCAGGACACAGATACGCAGTATTTT. Its protein product is CASSISGQDTDTQYF. The whole variable domain, remainder taken from reference TRBV19 and TRBJ2-3, is DGGITQSPKYLFRKEGQNVTLSCEQNLNHDAMYWYRQDPGQGLRLIYYSQIVNDFQKGDIAEGYSVSREKKESFPLTVTSAQKNPTAFYLCASSISGQDTDTQYFGPGTRLTVL.